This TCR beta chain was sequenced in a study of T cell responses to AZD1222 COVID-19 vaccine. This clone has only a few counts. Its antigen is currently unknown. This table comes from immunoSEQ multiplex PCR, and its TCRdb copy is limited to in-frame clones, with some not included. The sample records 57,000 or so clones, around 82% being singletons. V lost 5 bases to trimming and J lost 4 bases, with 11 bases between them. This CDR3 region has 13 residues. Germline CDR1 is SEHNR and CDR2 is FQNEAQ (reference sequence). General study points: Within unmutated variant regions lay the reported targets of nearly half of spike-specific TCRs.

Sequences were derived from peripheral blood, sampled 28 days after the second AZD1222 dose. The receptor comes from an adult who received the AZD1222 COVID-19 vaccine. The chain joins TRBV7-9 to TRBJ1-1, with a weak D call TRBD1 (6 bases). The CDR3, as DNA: TGTGCCAGCAGCCGTTCACAGGGCACTGAAGCTTTCTTT. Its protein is CASSRSQGTEAFF.